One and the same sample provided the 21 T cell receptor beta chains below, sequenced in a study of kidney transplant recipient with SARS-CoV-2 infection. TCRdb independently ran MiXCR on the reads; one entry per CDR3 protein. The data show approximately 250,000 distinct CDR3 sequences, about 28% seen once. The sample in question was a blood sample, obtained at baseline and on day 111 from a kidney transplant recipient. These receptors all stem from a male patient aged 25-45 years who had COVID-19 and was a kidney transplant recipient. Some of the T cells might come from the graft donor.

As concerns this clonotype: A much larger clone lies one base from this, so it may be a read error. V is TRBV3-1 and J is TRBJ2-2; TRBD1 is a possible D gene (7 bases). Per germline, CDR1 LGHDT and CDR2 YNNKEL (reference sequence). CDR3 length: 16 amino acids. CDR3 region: CASSQDLTGFGGELIF. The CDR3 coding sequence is TGTGCCAGCAGCCAAGACCTGACAGGGTTCGGCGGGGAGCTGATTTTT.

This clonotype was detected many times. DNA for the CDR3: TGCAGTGCTCCGCCGGGACAGGAGAGCTCTGGGGCCAACGTCCTGACTTTC. Translation: CSAPPGQESSGANVLTF. The chain links TRBV20-1 to TRBJ2-6, with 8 bases aligning to TRBD1. The CDR3 sequence is 17 residues long. Germline CDR1 reads DFQATT; CDR2 reads SNEGSKA (reference sequence). V lost 5 bases, J lost 0 bases, and 9 bases stayed unmatched.

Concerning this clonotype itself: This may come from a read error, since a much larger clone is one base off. CDR3 nucleotides: TGTGCCGGCAGCTCTCGCTGTCCCATTTCTTTCTCTGAGACCCAGTACTTC. Translation gives CAGSSRCPISFSETQYF. The chain joins TRBV3-1 to TRBJ2-5; D not certain. This CDR3 has 17 residues. The germline CDR1 and CDR2 sequences are LGHDT and YNNKEL (reference sequence).

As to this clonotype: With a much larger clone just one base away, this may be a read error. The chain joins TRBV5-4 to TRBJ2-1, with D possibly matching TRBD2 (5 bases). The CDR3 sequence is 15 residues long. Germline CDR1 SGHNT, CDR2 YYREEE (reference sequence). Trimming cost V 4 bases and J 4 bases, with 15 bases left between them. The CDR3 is CASSPRVGEYNEQFF. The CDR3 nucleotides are TGTGCCAGCAGCCCTCGGGTGGGAGAGTACAATGAGCAGTTCTTC.

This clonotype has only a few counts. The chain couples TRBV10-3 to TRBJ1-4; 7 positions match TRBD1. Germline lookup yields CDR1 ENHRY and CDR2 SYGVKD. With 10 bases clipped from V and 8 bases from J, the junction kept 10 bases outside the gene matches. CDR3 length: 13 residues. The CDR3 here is CATLGTDEEKLFF. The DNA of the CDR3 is TGTGCCACCCTCGGGACAGACGAAGAAAAACTGTTTTTT.

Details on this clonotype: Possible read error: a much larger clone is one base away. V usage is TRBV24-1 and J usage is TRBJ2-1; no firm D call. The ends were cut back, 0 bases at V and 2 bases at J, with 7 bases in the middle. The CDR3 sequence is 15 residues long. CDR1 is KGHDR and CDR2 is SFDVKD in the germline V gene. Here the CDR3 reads CATSDLRSPYNEQFF. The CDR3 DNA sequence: TGTGCCACCAGTGATTTGCGGAGCCCCTACAATGAGCAGTTCTTC.

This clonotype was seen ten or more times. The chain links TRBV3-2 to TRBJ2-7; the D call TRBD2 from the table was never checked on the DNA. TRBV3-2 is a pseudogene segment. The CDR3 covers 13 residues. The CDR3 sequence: CASSNSGSYEQYF. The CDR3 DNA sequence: TGTGCCAGCAGTAACAGCGGGTCCTACGAGCAGTACTTC.

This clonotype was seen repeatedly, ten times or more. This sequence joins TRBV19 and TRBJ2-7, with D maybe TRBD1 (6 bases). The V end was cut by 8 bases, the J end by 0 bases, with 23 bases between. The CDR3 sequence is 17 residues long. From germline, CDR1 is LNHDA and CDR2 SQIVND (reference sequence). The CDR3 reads CASGSLIGQRSSYEQYF. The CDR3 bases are TGTGCCAGTGGGAGCCTTATAGGACAGCGATCCTCCTACGAGCAGTACTTC. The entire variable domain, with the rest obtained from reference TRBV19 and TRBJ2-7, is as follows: DGGITQSPKYLFRKEGQNVTLSCEQNLNHDAMYWYRQDPGQGLRLIYYSQIVNDFQKGDIAEGYSVSREKKESFPLTVTSAQKNPTAFYLCASGSLIGQRSSYEQYFGPGTRLTVT.

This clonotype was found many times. DNA of the CDR3: TGTGCCAGCAGTGCTGGACAGACCTCGGGCTACACCTTC. Its protein product is CASSAGQTSGYTF. The chain uses TRBV6-5 and TRBJ1-2; possibly TRBD1 for D (6 bases). V dropped 5 bases and J dropped 8 bases, with 15 bases sitting between them. The CDR3 sequence is 13 residues long. Germline lookup yields CDR1 MNHEY and CDR2 SVGAGI.

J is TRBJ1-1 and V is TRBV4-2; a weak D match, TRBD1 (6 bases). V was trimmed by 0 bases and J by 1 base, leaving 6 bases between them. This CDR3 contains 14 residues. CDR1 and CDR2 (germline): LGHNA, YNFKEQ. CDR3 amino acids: CASSQEQGNTEAFF. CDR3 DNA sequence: TGTGCCAGCAGCCAAGAACAGGGGAACACTGAAGCTTTCTTT.

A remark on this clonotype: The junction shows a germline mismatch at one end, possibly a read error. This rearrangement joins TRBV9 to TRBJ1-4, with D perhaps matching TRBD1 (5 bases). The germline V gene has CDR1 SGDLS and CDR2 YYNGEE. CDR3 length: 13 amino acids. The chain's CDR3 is CTSSVGGDEKLFF. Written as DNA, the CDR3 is TGTACCAGCAGCGTGGGAGGGGATGAAAAACTGTTTTTT.

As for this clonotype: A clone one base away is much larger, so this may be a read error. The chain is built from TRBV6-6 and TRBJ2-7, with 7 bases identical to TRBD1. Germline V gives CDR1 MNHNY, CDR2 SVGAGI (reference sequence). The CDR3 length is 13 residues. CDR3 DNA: TGTGCCAGCAACTTAAGACAGGGCTACGAGCAGTGCTTC. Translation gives CASNLRQGYEQCF.

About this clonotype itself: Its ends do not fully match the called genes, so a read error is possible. CDR3 protein: CASGMYRGSSYNSPFHF. CDR3 nucleotide sequence: TGTGCTAGTGGCATGTACCGGGGTAGTTCCTATAATTCACCCTTCCACTTT. V usage is TRBV12-5 and J usage is TRBJ1-6; D is unclear. Germline-derived CDR1 and CDR2 are LGHNT and FRNRAP. The CDR3 covers 17 residues.

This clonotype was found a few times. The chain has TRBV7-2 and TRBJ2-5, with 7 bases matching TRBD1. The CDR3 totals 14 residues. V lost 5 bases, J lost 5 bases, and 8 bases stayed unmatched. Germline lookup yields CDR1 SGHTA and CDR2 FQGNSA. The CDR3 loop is CASSPTTGLETQYF. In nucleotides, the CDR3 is TGTGCCAGCAGCCCCACGACAGGGCTGGAGACCCAGTACTTC.

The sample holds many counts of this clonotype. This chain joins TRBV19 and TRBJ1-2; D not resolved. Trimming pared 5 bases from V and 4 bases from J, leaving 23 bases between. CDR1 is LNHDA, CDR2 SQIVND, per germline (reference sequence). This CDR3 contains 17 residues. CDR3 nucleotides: TGTGCCAGTAGTGAAGGTAAGACAAATCGAAAGACCTATGGCTACACCTTC. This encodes CASSEGKTNRKTYGYTF.

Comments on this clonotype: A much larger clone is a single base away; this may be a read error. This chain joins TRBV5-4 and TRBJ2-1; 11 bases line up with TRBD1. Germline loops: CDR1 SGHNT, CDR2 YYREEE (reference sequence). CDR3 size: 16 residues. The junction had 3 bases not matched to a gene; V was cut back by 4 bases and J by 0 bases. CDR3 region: CASSPGTGGSYNEQFF. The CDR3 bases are TGTGCCAGCAGCCCTGGGACAGGGGGCTCCTACAATGAGCAGTTCTTC. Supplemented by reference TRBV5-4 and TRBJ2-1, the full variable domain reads ETGVTQSPTHLIKTRGQQVTLRCSSQSGHNTVSWYQQALGQGPQFIFQYYREEENGRGNFPPRFSGLQFPNYSSELNVNALELDDSALYLCASSPGTGGSYNEQFFGPGTRLTVL.

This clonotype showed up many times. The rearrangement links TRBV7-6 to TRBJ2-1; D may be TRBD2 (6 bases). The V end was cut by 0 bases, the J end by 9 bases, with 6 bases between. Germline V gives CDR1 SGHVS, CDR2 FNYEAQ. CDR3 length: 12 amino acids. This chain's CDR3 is CASSLAGGEQFF. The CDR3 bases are TGTGCCAGCAGCTTAGCCGGGGGTGAGCAGTTCTTC.

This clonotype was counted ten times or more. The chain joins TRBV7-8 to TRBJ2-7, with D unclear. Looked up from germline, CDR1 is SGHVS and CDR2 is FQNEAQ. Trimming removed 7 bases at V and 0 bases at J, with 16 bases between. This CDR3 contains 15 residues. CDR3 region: CASTNNRRSSYEQYF. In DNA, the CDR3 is TGTGCCAGCACCAATAACAGACGGAGCTCCTACGAGCAGTACTTC.

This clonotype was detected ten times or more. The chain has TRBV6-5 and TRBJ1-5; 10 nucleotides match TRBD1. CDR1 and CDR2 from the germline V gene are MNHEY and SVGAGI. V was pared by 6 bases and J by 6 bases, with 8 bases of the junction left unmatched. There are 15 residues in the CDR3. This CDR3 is CASSDRTGGGQPQHF. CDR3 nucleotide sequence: TGTGCCAGCAGCGACCGGACAGGGGGGGGTCAGCCCCAGCATTTT.

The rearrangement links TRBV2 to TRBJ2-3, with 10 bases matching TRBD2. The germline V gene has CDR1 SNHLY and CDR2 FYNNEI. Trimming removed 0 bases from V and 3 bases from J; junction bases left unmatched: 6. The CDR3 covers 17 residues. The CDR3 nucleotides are TGTGCCAGCAGTGAAGCGCTTACTAGCGGGAAAACAGATACGCAGTATTTT. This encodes CASSEALTSGKTDTQYF.

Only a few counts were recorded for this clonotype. The CDR3 DNA is TGTGCCAGCAGCTTAGACGCGACAGGGGCCCGGACCAAAAACATTCAGTACTTC. Translating it yields CASSLDATGARTKNIQYF. V usage is TRBV7-2 and J usage is TRBJ2-4; TRBD1 matches 8 bases. This CDR3 comprises 18 residues. Germline values: CDR1 SGHTA, CDR2 FQGNSA. J lost 2 bases, V lost 1 base, and 10 bases had no gene match.